Below are 29 T cell receptor beta chains sequenced from a single sample in a study of T cell repertoires in cytomegalovirus infection (dated by TCRdb to about 2019). Instrument used: Illumina HiSeq 1500. Starting from the raw public reads, TCRdb applied fastp trimming at Q25, assembled clones with MiXCR and retained in-frame beta chains. One record per CDR3 amino acid sequence lists the most common genes and DNA. The sample table holds about 220,000 distinct CDR3 sequences, of which 38% were seen once. Approximately 59% of the sample is taken by the ten largest. The meaning of the sample's treatment or condition label: in vitro stimulation with specific CMV peptide epitopes to enrich CMV-specific T cells. These receptors lack a known antigen. Sequenced material: CD8+ T cells from cultured PBMCs, taken from culture after CMV antigen stimulation. The source of these receptors is a human donor in good health (CMV status not recorded). Some clones in this sample may be carry-over from other donors' samples.

The J gene is TRBJ2-2, the V gene TRBV10-3; no firm D call. Germline V lookup: CDR1 ENHRY, CDR2 SYGVKD. This CDR3 comprises 17 residues. Trimming took off 0 bases at V and 5 bases at J, with 16 bases between the two ends. The CDR3 DNA reads TGTGCCATCAGTGAGTCTCGGGTAGGAGCGAGTACCGGGGAGCTGTTTTTT. This translates into CAISESRVGASTGELFF.

This clonotype showed up just a few times. The V and J genes are TRBV6-1 and TRBJ2-2; 15 bases match TRBD2. The length of the CDR3 is 21 residues. Germline lookup yields CDR1 MNHNS and CDR2 SASEGT. The V gene end was trimmed by 7 bases and the J gene end by 6 bases; junction bases not matched to a gene: 21. CDR3 DNA: TGTGCCAGCAACAAAGGGACTAGCGGGGGGCATAACCGTGGTGGGGCCGGGGAGCTGTTTTTT. This codes for CASNKGTSGGHNRGGAGELFF.

Comment on this clonotype: At one boundary the junction diverges from the germline segment, which might be a read error. The chain links TRBV7-9 to TRBJ2-7, with 8 bases aligning to TRBD1. The CDR3 runs 15 residues. CDR1 is SEHNR and CDR2 is FQNEAQ in the germline V gene (reference sequence). The DNA of the CDR3 is TGTGCCAGAAGCTTTCCTGGACAGGGCGGGTACGAGCAGTACTTC. Protein product: CARSFPGQGGYEQYF.

This clonotype was recorded a few times. The CDR3 sequence: CAIYPGQRGDEQFF. CDR3 DNA sequence: TGTGCCATCTACCCGGGACAGCGAGGCGATGAGCAGTTCTTC. The chain is built from TRBV6-1 and TRBJ2-1; 7 positions agree with TRBD1. J gave up 8 bases and V 10 bases, and 14 bases lay outside the gene matches. The CDR3 loop spans 14 amino acids. Germline CDR1 is MNHNS and CDR2 is SASEGT.

This rearrangement joins TRBV7-8 to TRBJ2-7; 7 bases match TRBD1. The CDR3 runs 14 residues. J lost 2 bases, V lost 5 bases, and 6 bases had no gene match. Germline V gene sequence: CDR1 SGHVS, CDR2 FQNEAQ. Written as DNA, the CDR3 is TGTGCCAGCAGCCCAGAAAGGGGGCCCTACGAGCAGTACTTC. Amino acid sequence: CASSPERGPYEQYF.

The chain links TRBV27 to TRBJ2-1; a weak D match, TRBD1 (5 bases). Germline CDR1 MNHEY, CDR2 SMNVEV (reference sequence). V lost 0 bases to trimming and J lost 8 bases, with 11 bases between them. The CDR3 has 14 residues. CDR3 protein: CASSLSPRGDEQFF. In DNA form, the CDR3 reads TGTGCCAGCAGTTTATCGCCAAGGGGCGATGAGCAGTTCTTC.

The chain employs TRBV27 and TRBJ1-1; possible D gene TRBD1, 5 bases. This CDR3 is built from 15 residues. The V end lost 2 bases, the J end lost 5 bases, and 15 bases lay between the germline ends. Germline V gene sequence: CDR1 MNHEY, CDR2 SMNVEV (reference sequence). The CDR3 DNA reads as TGTGCCAGCAGTTTACTGATGGGGCGTAAGACTGAAGCTTTCTTT. This gives the protein CASSLLMGRKTEAFF.

The chain is built from TRBV28 and TRBJ2-1; TRBD1 matches 7 bases. Germline lookup yields CDR1 MDHEN and CDR2 SYDVKM. Germline trimming cut 3 bases from V and 5 bases from J; bases unmatched to any gene: 4. This CDR3 spans 14 amino acids. CDR3 sequence reads: CASSFRQGDNEQFF. CDR3 DNA sequence: TGTGCCAGCAGTTTCCGACAGGGAGACAATGAGCAGTTCTTC. The full variable domain, completed using reference TRBV28 and TRBJ2-1, is DVKVTQSSRYLVKRTGEKVFLECVQDMDHENMFWYRQDPGLGLRLIYFSYDVKMKEKGDIPEGYSVSREKKERFSLILESASTNQTSMYLCASSFRQGDNEQFFGPGTRLTVL.

The chain uses TRBV9 and TRBJ2-1; D uncertain. The germline gives CDR1 SGDLS, CDR2 YYNGEE. Trimming removed 0 bases at V and 0 bases at J, with 16 bases between. The CDR3 runs to 18 residues. CDR3 nucleotides: TGTGCCAGCAGCGTAGGGGCCAGCCGCGCAAGCTCCTACAATGAGCAGTTCTTC. This codes for CASSVGASRASSYNEQFF.

The V call is TRBV7-6, the J call TRBJ1-1; D ambiguous. CDR3 size: 13 residues. Germline CDR1 and CDR2: SGHVS and FNYEAQ. Between the trimmed V and J ends, which lost 0 bases and 4 bases, there was a span of 6 bases. CDR3 sequence reads: CASSLAPTTEAFF. The CDR3 region has the DNA TGTGCCAGCAGCTTAGCCCCAACCACTGAAGCTTTCTTT.

This clonotype has a handful of counts. The chain links TRBV12-5 to TRBJ1-6; D is undetermined. Germline CDR1 is LGHNT and CDR2 is FRNRAP. The CDR3 loop spans 15 amino acids. V dropped 4 bases and J dropped 5 bases, with 12 bases sitting between them. As DNA, the CDR3 is TGTGCTAGTGGTTCCTCACCTCCCCATAATTCACCCCTCCACTTT. Translating gives CASGSSPPHNSPLHF.

This sequence joins TRBV4-1 and TRBJ2-7, with D possibly called TRBD1 or TRBD2 (5 bases each). V lost 4 bases to trimming and J lost 2 bases, with 12 bases between them. Germline V gene sequence: CDR1 MGHRA, CDR2 YSYEKL. CDR3 length: 14 amino acids. In nucleotides, the CDR3 is TGCGCCAGCAGCCCCCGGGACGGTGCCTACGAGCAGTACTTC. Encoded protein: CASSPRDGAYEQYF.

The chain carries TRBV28 and TRBJ2-7, with a tentative D call TRBD2 (5 bases). The CDR3 has 13 residues. V lost 5 bases, J lost 3 bases, and 11 bases lay in between. Looked up from germline, CDR1 is MDHEN and CDR2 is SYDVKM. CDR3 DNA: TGTGCCAGCAGTACATTCGGGGTCTACGAGCAGTACTTC. Its protein is CASSTFGVYEQYF.

This clonotype has at least ten counts. CDR3 nucleotides: TGTGCCAGCAGTTACGCAGGATCTTCTACCAATGAGCAGTTCTTC. It codes for CASSYAGSSTNEQFF. This chain joins TRBV6-5 and TRBJ2-1, with D hard to call. The V end lost 2 bases, the J end lost 6 bases, and 14 bases lay between the germline ends. This CDR3 has 15 amino acids. Germline V lookup: CDR1 MNHEY, CDR2 SVGAGI.

This chain uses TRBV6-2 or TRBV6-3 with TRBJ2-1; D is perhaps TRBD1 (5 bases). Deletions cut 7 bases from V and 10 bases from J, with 14 bases between. This CDR3 region has 12 residues. Germline V lookup: CDR1 MNHEY, CDR2 SVGEGT. This chain's CDR3 is CASTSLGEEQFF. CDR3 sequence (DNA): TGTGCCAGCACTTCCTTAGGGGAAGAGCAGTTCTTC.

The chain has TRBV4-2 and TRBJ1-5; D not certain. With 5 bases removed from V and 3 bases from J, the gap between germline ends came to 17 bases. The CDR3 has 16 residues. Germline values: CDR1 LGHNA, CDR2 YNFKEQ. CDR3: CASSGNEGGINQPQHF. CDR3 in DNA: TGTGCCAGCAGCGGGAACGAGGGAGGGATCAATCAGCCCCAGCATTTT.

The chain combines TRBV7-8 with TRBJ2-1; 11 nucleotides agree with TRBD2. Germline V gene lookup returns CDR1 SGHVS and CDR2 FQNEAQ. This CDR3 contains 17 residues. Germline trimming cut 1 base from V and 4 bases from J; bases unmatched to any gene: 6. CDR3 amino acids: CASSLVLAGGLYNEQFF. The DNA for the CDR3 is TGTGCCAGCAGCTTAGTCCTAGCGGGGGGCTTATACAATGAGCAGTTCTTC.

The V call is TRBV3-1, the J call TRBJ2-1, with 11 bases lining up with TRBD2. V gave up 0 bases and J gave up 9 bases; unmatched junction bases: 4. Germline CDR1 is LGHDT and CDR2 is YNNKEL (reference sequence). The CDR3 is 15 amino acids. CDR3: CASSQETSGGGEQFF. The CDR3 DNA is TGTGCCAGCAGCCAAGAAACTAGCGGGGGTGGTGAGCAGTTCTTC.

V gene TRBV6-5 combines with J gene TRBJ2-7; 7 bases align to TRBD1. Germline CDR1 and CDR2: MNHEY and SVGAGI. The CDR3 covers 17 residues. V lost 0 bases to trimming and J lost 6 bases; unmatched junction nucleotides: 14. The CDR3 region is CASSYSNYGTVNLEQYF. The DNA for the CDR3 is TGTGCCAGCAGTTACTCGAACTACGGGACAGTGAACCTCGAGCAGTACTTC.

J is TRBJ2-1 and V is TRBV27; D possibly matches TRBD1 or TRBD2 (5 bases each). The V end lost 2 bases, the J end lost 8 bases, and 13 bases lay between the germline ends. There are 14 residues in the CDR3. The V gene's germline CDR1 is MNHEY and CDR2 SMNVEV (reference sequence). DNA for the CDR3: TGTGCCAGCAGTTTAGAGGGGTTGATCGATGAGCAGTTCTTC. Its translation is CASSLEGLIDEQFF.

This clonotype was recorded a few times. The chain joins TRBV7-9 to TRBJ1-1, with TRBD1 identical over 9 bases. The CDR3 runs 14 residues. With 5 bases clipped from V and 7 bases from J, the junction kept 8 bases outside the gene matches. Germline V CDR1 and CDR2: SEHNR, FQNEAQ (reference sequence). The CDR3 region is CASSPDRGGNEAFF. The DNA for the CDR3 is TGTGCCAGCAGCCCGGACAGGGGAGGAAATGAAGCTTTCTTT. Looking up the rest from reference TRBV7-9 and TRBJ1-1 gives the full variable domain: DTGVSQNPRHKITKRGQNVTFRCDPISEHNRLYWYRQTLGQGPEFLTYFQNEAQLEKSRLLSDRFSAERPKGSFSTLEIQRTEQGDSAMYLCASSPDRGGNEAFFGQGTRLTVV.

The chain uses TRBV6-8 and TRBJ1-1; D is perhaps TRBD1 (6 bases). The CDR3 is 16 residues long. CDR1 and CDR2 from the germline V gene are MNHGY and SAAAGT. Trimming pared 3 bases from V and 1 base from J, leaving 15 bases between. This CDR3 is CASSYLAWTENTEAFF. CDR3 DNA sequence: TGTGCCAGCAGTTATCTTGCGTGGACAGAGAACACTGAAGCTTTCTTT.

This clonotype was found a few times. V and J are TRBV6-1 and TRBJ2-2, with 10 bases aligning to TRBD2. Per germline, CDR1 MNHNS and CDR2 SASEGT. The V segment lost 4 bases and the J segment 2 bases; nucleotides outside the gene matches: 4. The CDR3 totals 16 residues. CDR3 protein: CASSGRLAGNTGELFF. As DNA, the CDR3 is TGTGCCAGCAGTGGCAGACTAGCGGGCAACACCGGGGAGCTGTTTTTT.

This chain connects TRBV2 to TRBJ1-1; 8 bases are shared with TRBD1. The length of the CDR3 is 16 residues. V lost 6 bases and J lost 4; bases outside the gene matches: 13. The germline V gene has CDR1 SNHLY and CDR2 FYNNEI. The CDR3 coding sequence is TGTGCCAGCAGATGGAACAGGGGGGTCCGTGGCACTGAAGCTTTCTTT. Encoded protein: CASRWNRGVRGTEAFF.

This clonotype has ten or more counts. The V gene is TRBV7-9, the J gene TRBJ1-5, with D maybe TRBD1 (5 bases). Trimming pared 0 bases from V and 4 bases from J, leaving 22 bases between. The CDR3 has 19 residues. Germline-derived CDR1 and CDR2 are SEHNR and FQNEAQ (reference sequence). The CDR3 DNA is TGTGCCAGCAGCTTAGCCCACGACAGATCGGGGGGAAGAAATCAGCCCCAGCATTTT. Its translation is CASSLAHDRSGGRNQPQHF.

This chain connects TRBV19 to TRBJ2-2; the D is unclear. V was trimmed by 8 bases and J by 5 bases, leaving 12 bases between them. CDR1 is LNHDA, CDR2 SQIVND, per germline (reference sequence). CDR3 size: 13 residues. The CDR3 spells CASHLRVTGELFF. The CDR3, as DNA: TGTGCCAGTCACCTACGGGTAACCGGGGAGCTGTTTTTT.

This clonotype came up a few times. J is TRBJ1-4 and V is TRBV12-5; D remains unclear. Germline V gene sequence: CDR1 LGHNT, CDR2 FRNRAP. The CDR3 runs 17 residues. V was cut by 2 bases and J by 0 bases, with 13 bases left in between. CDR3 in amino acids: CASGLPTSSATNEKLFF. CDR3 nucleotide sequence: TGTGCTAGTGGTTTGCCCACTTCGTCTGCAACTAATGAAAAACTGTTTTTT.

This clonotype was detected many times. V is TRBV28 and J is TRBJ2-4, with a weak D call TRBD1 (6 bases). Trimming shortened V by 3 bases and J by 0 bases, and 24 bases separated the two germline ends. This CDR3 contains 20 residues. Germline V lookup: CDR1 MDHEN, CDR2 SYDVKM. The chain's CDR3 is CASSLGPRTETYLAKNIQYF. For the CDR3, the DNA is TGTGCCAGCAGTTTGGGCCCTCGGACAGAAACCTATCTAGCCAAAAACATTCAGTACTTC.

This clonotype was seen a few times. V gene TRBV27 combines with J gene TRBJ2-7; the D gene is possibly TRBD2 (6 bases). This CDR3 is 14 amino acids long. The V gene lost 2 bases and the J gene lost 4 bases, with 12 bases spanning the gap. Germline lookup yields CDR1 MNHEY and CDR2 SMNVEV (reference sequence). The CDR3 DNA reads TGTGCCAGCAGTTTAACCCCTAGCGAGTACGAGCAGTACTTC. Its translation is CASSLTPSEYEQYF.